One sample yielded the 21 T cell receptor beta chains listed below, sequenced in a study of spatial heterogeneity in lung cancer. Stated time point: blood at routine non-recurrence follow-up after resection. TCRdb recomputed calls from the 5' RACE reads with MiXCR, one row per CDR3 protein. The sample yields 35,000 to 50,000 distinct CDR3 sequences, approximately 22% seen once. Sequencing was performed on PBMCs, taken at follow-up. Receptors originate from a female donor with early-stage non-small cell lung cancer.

CDR3 residues: CSAGSQETQYF. CDR3 DNA: TGCAGCGCTGGGTCTCAAGAGACCCAGTACTTC. The chain combines TRBV29-1 with TRBJ2-5; D is unclear. Germline-derived CDR1 and CDR2 are SQVTM and ANQGSEA. The CDR3 loop spans 11 amino acids. V was shortened by 7 bases and J by 2 bases, with 8 bases between the two germline ends.

The sample holds many counts of this clonotype. This sequence joins TRBV29-1 and TRBJ2-7; 9 nucleotides align to TRBD1. This CDR3 region has 14 residues. Germline-derived CDR1 and CDR2 are SQVTM and ANQGSEA. V was clipped by 6 bases and J by 0 bases; unmatched bases: 6. The CDR3 loop reads CSVWDRENSYEQYF. The DNA of the CDR3 is TGCAGCGTCTGGGACAGGGAGAACTCCTACGAGCAGTACTTC.

This clonotype occurred a few times. The chain recombines TRBV20-1 with TRBJ2-5; 9 positions match TRBD2. Losses at the gene ends were 8 bases for V and 1 base for J; bases not matched to a gene: 5. From germline, CDR1 is DFQATT and CDR2 SNEGSKA (reference sequence). CDR3 length: 13 residues. CDR3 residues: CSTLAGVQETQYF. The CDR3 DNA reads as TGCAGTACATTAGCGGGGGTCCAAGAGACCCAGTACTTC.

The sample holds many counts of this clonotype. This rearrangement joins TRBV2 to TRBJ2-6; 7 bases match TRBD1. Germline assignment: CDR1 SNHLY and CDR2 FYNNEI. J was trimmed by 2 bases and V by 6 bases; bases with no gene match: 4. This CDR3 spans 15 amino acids. CDR3 in DNA: TGTGCCAGCAGCGAGGGGGCCCCTGGGGCCAACGTCCTGACTTTC. Encoded protein: CASSEGAPGANVLTF.

This sequence joins TRBV19 and TRBJ1-2; D uncertain. V was pared by 5 bases and J by 5 bases, with 24 bases between. Germline V gene lookup returns CDR1 LNHDA and CDR2 SQIVND (reference sequence). The CDR3 spans 17 residues. The CDR3: CASSPWGLTSQFYGYTF. The CDR3 coding sequence is TGTGCCAGTAGTCCCTGGGGTCTAACCTCTCAATTTTATGGCTACACCTTC.

This clonotype appeared a few times. The rearrangement joins TRBV2 to TRBJ2-3, with 12 bases that match TRBD2. Germline assignment: CDR1 SNHLY and CDR2 FYNNEI. The V and J ends lost 6 bases and 7 bases, in that order; junction bases with no gene match: 8. The CDR3 spans 15 residues. The CDR3 DNA is TGTGCCAGCAGGTCGGGACTAGCGGGCTTACATACGCAGTATTTT. It is translated as CASRSGLAGLHTQYF.

This rearrangement joins TRBV2 to TRBJ2-3, with D unresolved. Germline CDR1 is SNHLY and CDR2 is FYNNEI. The CDR3 loop spans 14 amino acids. V gave up 1 base and J gave up 2 bases, with 7 bases separating them. Written as DNA, the CDR3 is TGTGCCAGCAGTGAAGGGCAGTTCACAGATACGCAGTATTTT. It translates to CASSEGQFTDTQYF.

This clonotype was counted at least ten times. The chain employs TRBV3-1 and TRBJ2-1; D unresolved. V was pared by 0 bases and J by 5 bases, with 11 bases between. The CDR3 contains 15 residues. Germline V gene sequence: CDR1 LGHDT, CDR2 YNNKEL (reference sequence). CDR3 DNA: TGTGCCAGCAGCCAAGACGGAACTGGACACAATGAGCAGTTCTTC. It is translated as CASSQDGTGHNEQFF.

V and J are TRBV5-4 and TRBJ1-1; 7 positions match TRBD1. The CDR3 is 15 amino acids. CDR1 SGHNT and CDR2 YYREEE come from the germline V gene (reference sequence). After removal of 3 bases from V and 1 base from J, the junction contained 6 bases not matched to a gene. CDR3 DNA sequence: TGTGCCAGCAGCTCGACAGGGCGGGGGAACACTGAAGCTTTCTTT. Translating gives CASSSTGRGNTEAFF.

This clonotype was picked up one time. The chain uses TRBV6-5 and TRBJ2-3; the match to TRBD2 covers 9 bases. Germline V lookup: CDR1 MNHEY, CDR2 SVGAGI. This CDR3 contains 17 residues. The J segment lost 1 base and the V segment lost 0 bases, leaving 5 bases of the junction unmatched. The chain's CDR3 is CASSYSSKRGGTDTQYF. CDR3 DNA: TGTGCCAGCAGTTACTCTTCGAAGCGGGGGGGCACAGATACGCAGTATTTT.

This clonotype was counted at least ten times. The rearrangement links TRBV18 to TRBJ1-3; D gene unclear. This CDR3 has 16 amino acids. Germline-derived CDR1 and CDR2 are KGHSH and LQKENI. Trimming removed 3 bases at V and 0 bases at J, with 12 bases between. DNA of the CDR3: TGTGCCAGCTCACCGTCAACTGGAGTCTCTGGAAACACCATATATTTT. Its protein is CASSPSTGVSGNTIYF.

The chain links TRBV7-3 to TRBJ2-5; D is uncertain. V gave up 4 bases and J gave up 5 bases, with 8 bases separating them. The CDR3 is 12 amino acids. Germline-derived CDR1 and CDR2 are SGHTA and FQGTGA. The CDR3 nucleotides read TGTGCCAGCAGCTCCATCGGGGAGACCCAGTACTTC. Translating gives CASSSIGETQYF.

The chain uses TRBV4-1 and TRBJ2-2; D might be TRBD1 (6 bases). V lost 7 bases to trimming and J lost 0 bases, with 9 bases between them. This CDR3 contains 14 residues. Germline V gene lookup returns CDR1 MGHRA and CDR2 YSYEKL. The CDR3 DNA reads as TGCGCCAGCACAAGGACAGCGAACACCGGGGAGCTGTTTTTT. This gives the protein CASTRTANTGELFF.

The rearrangement links TRBV19 to TRBJ1-1; D possibly corresponds to TRBD1 (5 bases). Germline loops: CDR1 LNHDA, CDR2 SQIVND (reference sequence). CDR3 length: 14 residues. Trimming left V 3 bases short and J 3 bases short, with 11 bases between. CDR3 in DNA: TGTGCCAGTAGTATCGGGGGACGGCACACTGAAGCTTTCTTT. This encodes CASSIGGRHTEAFF.

J is TRBJ2-7 and V is TRBV20-1; the D is unclear. The CDR3 has 11 amino acids. Trimming left V 2 bases short and J 5 bases short, with 7 bases between. CDR1 is DFQATT and CDR2 is SNEGSKA in the germline V gene (reference sequence). As DNA, the CDR3 is TGCAGTGCTAGACAGGACCACGAGCAGTACTTC. Translated, it gives CSARQDHEQYF.

This chain connects TRBV27 to TRBJ1-1; D ambiguous. V was shortened by 8 bases and J by 4 bases, with 8 bases between the two germline ends. This CDR3 is built from 11 residues. CDR1 and CDR2 from the germline V gene are MNHEY and SMNVEV (reference sequence). The CDR3 nucleotides read TGTGCCAGCCGCAAGGGCACTGAAGCTTTCTTT. Its protein product is CASRKGTEAFF.

The V gene is TRBV18, the J gene TRBJ1-2; 8 bases line up with TRBD1. The CDR3 length is 18 residues. The V and J ends lost 3 bases and 1 base, in that order; junction bases with no gene match: 13. Germline V gene sequence: CDR1 KGHSH, CDR2 LQKENI. The CDR3 DNA reads as TGTGCCAGCTCACCCGCAATTCGGACAGGGCCGGATAACTATGGCTACACCTTC. Residues: CASSPAIRTGPDNYGYTF.

The chain carries TRBV20-1 and TRBJ2-3, with D tentatively TRBD2 (5 bases). Trimming removed 0 bases from V and 1 base from J, with 14 bases in between. The germline V gene has CDR1 DFQATT and CDR2 SNEGSKA (reference sequence). The CDR3 sequence is 16 residues long. Written as DNA, the CDR3 is TGCAGTGCTAGAGATCGCAGGCTAGCCCGCACAGATACGCAGTATTTT. Its protein is CSARDRRLARTDTQYF.

This clonotype has more than one count but fewer than ten. The V call is TRBV29-1, the J call TRBJ1-2; no clear D gene. The CDR3 length is 12 residues. The germline CDR1 and CDR2 sequences are SQVTM and ANQGSEA. Trimming took 3 bases from V and 6 from J, leaving 11 bases between them. In DNA, the CDR3 is TGCAGCGTTGACTGGCAGGAGCATGGCTACACCTTC. Its translation: CSVDWQEHGYTF.

There are a few counts of this clonotype. The chain uses TRBV11-2 and TRBJ1-3; 8 positions agree with TRBD1. Germline CDR1 SGHAT, CDR2 FQNNGV. The CDR3 consists of 17 residues. With V trimmed by 5 bases and J by 4 bases, 13 bases remained unmatched. This chain's CDR3 is CASSPRDRRIGGNTIYF. Written as DNA, the CDR3 is TGTGCCAGCAGCCCGCGGGACAGGCGAATAGGGGGAAACACCATATATTTT.

V is TRBV28 and J is TRBJ2-7, with 9 bases lining up with TRBD1. V was clipped by 5 bases and J by 4 bases; unmatched bases: 3. The CDR3 has 13 amino acids. From germline, CDR1 is MDHEN and CDR2 SYDVKM. The CDR3 DNA reads TGTGCCAGCAGTCCGGGACAGGGATACGAGCAGTACGTC. Residues: CASSPGQGYEQYV.